This T cell receptor (beta chain) was identified during a study of cytomegalovirus exposure and HLA in healthy donors. Overall study results and limits: Cytomegalovirus status was reportedly diagnosed by the classifier with high specificity and sensitivity.

To note about this clone: The antigen remains undetermined.

TCRdb's copy holds only in-frame clones and misses some; the assay was immunoSEQ multiplex PCR. This table has over 100,000 clones, 88% appearing once. The receptor was isolated from a young woman in good health and CMV-seronegative. The sample taken for sequencing was PBMCs.

CDR3 sequence (DNA): TGTGCCAGCAGTCCATGGTTGAGTGAAAAACTGTTTTTT. Its protein product is CASSPWLSEKLFF. The chain uses TRBV6-5 and TRBJ1-4; D remains ambiguous. Per germline, CDR1 MNHEY and CDR2 SVGAGI. The CDR3 loop spans 13 amino acids. The V end was cut by 5 bases, the J end by 7 bases, with 11 bases between.